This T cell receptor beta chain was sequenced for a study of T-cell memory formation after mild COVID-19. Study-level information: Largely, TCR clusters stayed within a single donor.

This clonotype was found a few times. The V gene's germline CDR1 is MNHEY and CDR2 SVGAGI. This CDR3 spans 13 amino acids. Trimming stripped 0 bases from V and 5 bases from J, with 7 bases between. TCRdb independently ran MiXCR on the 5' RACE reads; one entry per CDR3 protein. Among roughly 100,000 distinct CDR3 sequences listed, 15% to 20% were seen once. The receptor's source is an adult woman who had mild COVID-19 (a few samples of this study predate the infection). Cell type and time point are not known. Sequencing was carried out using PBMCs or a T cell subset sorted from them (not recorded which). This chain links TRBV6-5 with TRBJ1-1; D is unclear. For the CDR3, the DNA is TGTGCCAGCAGTTACTCAGTGGAGACTGAAGCTTTCTTT. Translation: CASSYSVETEAFF.